This TCR beta chain was retrieved from a study of shared clonotypes between healthy human individuals. Study-wide points: A generally larger estimated richness was seen in naive subsets than in memory subsets.

Remarks on this clone: The antigen is not known.

CDR1 is DFQATT and CDR2 is SNEGSKA in the germline V gene (reference sequence). This CDR3 has 11 residues. The J segment lost 10 bases and the V segment lost 1 base, leaving 3 bases of the junction unmatched. Repertoires were generated with immunoSEQ multiplex PCR, while TCRdb's copy carries only in-frame clones and drops some. The data hold roughly 2.2 million clones, with 80% to 95% observed a single time. The donor cohort consisted entirely of Caucasian adults residing in Nashville, Tennessee. A CD45RA+ naive subset and a CD45RA-negative memory subset were split from CD4+ cells. The sample comprised naive CD4+ T cells from PBMCs. Subset reported: CD45RA+ positively selected. The chain employs TRBV20-1 and TRBJ1-1, with 7 bases lining up with TRBD1. This clonotype was sampled from a man between 18 and 29 years old in good health. Some clones in this sample may be carry-over from other donors' samples. The CDR3 spells CSARARDRAFF. The CDR3 DNA reads TGCAGTGCTAGAGCCCGGGACAGAGCTTTCTTT.